Detailed here is one T cell receptor beta chain. Its target is not known. The data were obtained in a study of shared clonotypes between healthy human individuals. Study information: Per donor, CD8 memory used one plate, CD8 naive used two, CD4 memory used three and CD4 naive used three. Notes on the study in general: With several donors compared, around 5% of naive CD4 clonotypes were shared.

The germline gives CDR1 SGHRS, CDR2 YFSETQ. J gave up 6 bases and V 2 bases, and 8 bases lay outside the gene matches. There are 16 residues in the CDR3. Sequenced by immunoSEQ multiplex PCR; TCRdb stores in-frame clones only, minus some. The sample consists of about 1 million clones, approximately 76% of them appearing once. Only Caucasian adults living in Nashville, Tennessee made up the donor group. This chain connects TRBV5-1 to TRBJ2-2; 9 bases align to TRBD1. The TCR comes from a man aged 18 to 35 in good health. Sequenced sample: memory CD4+ T cells sorted from blood. Specified subset: CD45RA-negative fraction. The CDR3 is CASSLSPDRGSGELFF. Written as DNA, the CDR3 is TGCGCCAGCAGCTTATCCCCGGACAGGGGTTCCGGGGAGCTGTTTTTT.